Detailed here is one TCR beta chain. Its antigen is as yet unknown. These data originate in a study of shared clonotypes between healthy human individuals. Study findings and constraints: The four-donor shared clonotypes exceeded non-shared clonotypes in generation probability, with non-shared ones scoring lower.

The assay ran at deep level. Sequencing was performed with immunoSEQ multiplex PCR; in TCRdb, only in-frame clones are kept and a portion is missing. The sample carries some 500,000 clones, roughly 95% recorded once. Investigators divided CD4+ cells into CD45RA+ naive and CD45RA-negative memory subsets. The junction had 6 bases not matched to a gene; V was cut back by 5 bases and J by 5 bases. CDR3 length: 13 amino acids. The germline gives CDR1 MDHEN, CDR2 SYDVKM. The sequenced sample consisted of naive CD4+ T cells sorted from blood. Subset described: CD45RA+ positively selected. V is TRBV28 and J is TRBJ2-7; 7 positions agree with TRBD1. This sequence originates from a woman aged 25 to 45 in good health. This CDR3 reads CASSHPGQDEQYF. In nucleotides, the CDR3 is TGTGCCAGCAGTCACCCCGGACAGGACGAGCAGTACTTC.